Given below is one T cell receptor beta chain in context. Treatment in this sample: roughly 18 received Ad26.COV2.S at low or high dose, single or two shots; about 5 received placebo; per-sample allocation not given. Sampling was performed 63 days after the first vaccine or placebo injection. The data originate from a study of Ad26.COV2.S vaccination and SARS-CoV-2 variants. Germline lookup yields CDR1 MGHDK and CDR2 SYGVNS. This CDR3 has 14 amino acids. The V gene lost 0 bases and the J gene lost 6 bases, with 12 bases spanning the gap. Assay: immunoSEQ multiplex PCR; the TCRdb copy retains only in-frame clones and omits some. The table has more than 300,000 clones, around 83% seen once; the top ten hold under 2%.

The sample was peripheral blood, taken in a trial of Ad26.COV2.S vaccine versus placebo. The rearrangement uses TRBV25-1 and TRBJ2-7; the D is unclear. The sequence was collected from a person aged 18 to 65 who received the Ad26.COV2.S COVID-19 vaccine or a placebo. DNA of the CDR3: TGTGCCAGCAGTGAATACGGCGCGGACGTCGAGCAGTACTTC. It codes for CASSEYGADVEQYF.